The next 25 T cell receptor beta chains were all read from a single sample in a study of graft-versus-host responses after intestinal transplantation. These receptors have no known antigen. TCRdb keeps only in-frame clones here, not all; method: immunoSEQ multiplex PCR. The sample has approximately 89,000 clones; just under 95% are singletons. Sequencing used unstimulated CD8+ T cells sorted from spleen or lymph node cells, obtained before transplant. Every receptor here comes from a human donor who was the organ donor for an intestinal transplant.

CDR3 nucleotides: TGTGCCAGCAGCTTGTTTGTAGCGGTCCACACCGAGACCCAGTACTTC. It codes for CASSLFVAVHTETQYF. V and J are TRBV5-4 and TRBJ2-5; possibly TRBD2 for D (6 bases). The V and J ends lost 1 base and 5 bases respectively, with 18 bases between them. Germline CDR1 and CDR2: SGHNT and YYREEE (reference sequence). The CDR3 is 16 residues long.

CDR3 region: CASYGAGAREQYF. CDR3 DNA sequence: TGTGCCAGCTATGGGGCGGGAGCTCGGGAGCAGTACTTC. The J gene is TRBJ2-7, the V gene TRBV27; TRBD2 aligns across 7 bases. The CDR3 sequence is 13 residues long. Germline CDR1 is MNHEY and CDR2 is SMNVEV (reference sequence). The J segment lost 7 bases and the V segment lost 8 bases, leaving 11 bases of the junction unmatched.

This clone came up once. The chain is built from TRBV10-3 and TRBJ2-7, with D perhaps TRBD2 (6 bases). Germline V CDR1 and CDR2: ENHRY, SYGVKD. The CDR3 loop spans 18 amino acids. V lost 3 bases and J 1 base, leaving 22 bases between the germline ends. The CDR3 DNA reads TGTGCCATCAGTGATTGGGGGGTCGGGGATCTCCCTTCCTACGAGCAGTACTTC. This sequence encodes CAISDWGVGDLPSYEQYF.

The chain is built from TRBV5-1 and TRBJ1-2; tentatively, D is TRBD1 (6 bases). V lost 2 bases and J 8 bases, leaving 10 bases between the germline ends. CDR3 size: 12 residues. Germline V lookup: CDR1 SGHRS, CDR2 YFSETQ. CDR3: CASSFGGDGYTF. The CDR3 DNA sequence: TGCGCCAGCAGCTTTGGGGGCGACGGCTACACCTTC.

The chain has TRBV9 and TRBJ2-3, with 8 nucleotides matching TRBD2. CDR1 and CDR2 from the germline V gene are SGDLS and YYNGEE. The CDR3 consists of 14 residues. V trimming: 3 bases; J trimming: 8 bases; junction bases outside the gene matches: 8. The DNA of the CDR3 is TGTGCCAGCAGCGGAGCGGGGGAGAGGGGTACGCAGTATTTT. It is translated as CASSGAGERGTQYF.

The rearrangement links TRBV25-1 to TRBJ2-7; D might be TRBD2 (5 bases). The V gene's germline CDR1 is MGHDK and CDR2 SYGVNS. CDR3 length: 15 residues. The V gene lost 1 base and the J gene lost 0 bases, with 10 bases spanning the gap. The CDR3 spells CASSESEEASYEQYF. DNA for the CDR3: TGTGCCAGCAGTGAATCGGAGGAGGCCTCCTACGAGCAGTACTTC.

V is TRBV27 and J is TRBJ2-7, with TRBD2 as a possible D gene (5 bases). The CDR3 runs 18 residues. V was clipped by 6 bases and J by 7 bases, with 31 bases between them. The germline CDR1 and CDR2 sequences are MNHEY and SMNVEV (reference sequence). The CDR3 loop is CASRLEGVGSPDVVEQYF. The CDR3 DNA reads TGTGCCAGCAGACTCGAGGGAGTAGGATCGCCCGATGTAGTAGAGCAGTACTTC.

CDR3 sequence reads: CASSFSFYNEQFF. For the CDR3, the DNA is TGTGCCAGCAGTTTCTCTTTTTACAATGAGCAGTTCTTC. This chain links TRBV27 with TRBJ2-1; D gene ambiguous. The CDR3 consists of 13 residues. The germline V and J ends were trimmed by 3 bases and 4 bases, with 7 bases remaining between them. In germline, CDR1 is MNHEY, CDR2 SMNVEV (reference sequence).

The V call is TRBV6-1, the J call TRBJ2-7; TRBD2 agrees at 10 bases. Trimming took 1 base from V and 1 from J; bases not matched to a gene: 1. The CDR3 covers 15 residues. Germline-derived CDR1 and CDR2 are MNHNS and SASEGT. Here the CDR3 DNA reads TGTGCCAGCAGTGAAGGACTAGCGGGTTCCTACGAGCAGTACTTC. As protein: CASSEGLAGSYEQYF.

The V call is TRBV9, the J call TRBJ2-1; 8 bases align to TRBD2. J lost 7 bases, V lost 0 bases, and 6 bases had no gene match. Per the germline V gene, CDR1 is SGDLS and CDR2 is YYNGEE. The CDR3 covers 15 residues. The DNA for the CDR3 is TGTGCCAGCAGCGTAGTTCCGGGAGGGGGAAATGAGCAGTTCTTC. Translation gives CASSVVPGGGNEQFF.

The V gene is TRBV5-1, the J gene TRBJ1-1, with D uncertain. In germline, CDR1 is SGHRS, CDR2 YFSETQ. Trimming cost V 2 bases and J 6 bases, with 14 bases left between them. This CDR3 is 14 amino acids long. CDR3 protein: CASSLSGSGSEAFF. The CDR3 DNA sequence: TGCGCCAGCAGCTTATCCGGGTCGGGTTCTGAAGCTTTCTTT.

The V and J genes are TRBV9 and TRBJ2-1; D not certain. The CDR3 is 15 residues long. Trimming stripped 3 bases from V and 4 bases from J, with 14 bases between. Germline CDR1 and CDR2: SGDLS and YYNGEE. This CDR3 is CASSAEGADYNEQFF. The CDR3 nucleotides read TGTGCCAGCAGCGCCGAAGGCGCGGATTACAATGAGCAGTTCTTC.

J is TRBJ2-1 and V is TRBV29-1; tentatively, D is TRBD2 (6 bases). Germline lookup yields CDR1 SQVTM and CDR2 ANQGSEA. V gave up 3 bases and J gave up 3 bases, with 9 bases separating them. The length of the CDR3 is 13 residues. CDR3 DNA sequence: TGCAGCGTTGAGGGGGGACTCTACAATGAGCAGTTCTTC. This translates into CSVEGGLYNEQFF.

This chain's CDR3 is CASSLTPGLAGPDNEQFF. For the CDR3, the DNA is TGTGCCAGCAGTTTGACCCCAGGACTAGCGGGGCCAGACAATGAGCAGTTCTTC. The chain employs TRBV27 and TRBJ2-1, with 12 bases fitting TRBD2. The CDR3 consists of 18 residues. After removal of 3 bases from V and 5 bases from J, the junction contained 11 bases not matched to a gene. CDR1 MNHEY and CDR2 SMNVEV come from the germline V gene (reference sequence).

The chain carries TRBV7-3 and TRBJ2-1; 9 positions match TRBD2. The CDR3 is 15 residues long. The trim removed 5 bases at V and 3 bases at J, leaving 5 bases unmatched. Looked up from germline, CDR1 is SGHTA and CDR2 is FQGTGA. The CDR3 here is CASSQLAGVYNEQFF. The CDR3 DNA reads as TGTGCCAGCAGCCAGTTAGCGGGGGTCTACAATGAGCAGTTCTTC.

CDR3: CASSISHSFHEQYF. For the CDR3, the DNA is TGTGCCAGCAGCATATCCCACAGTTTTCACGAGCAGTACTTC. The chain is built from TRBV13 and TRBJ2-7, with D hard to call. This CDR3 contains 14 residues. Germline V gives CDR1 PRHDT, CDR2 FYEKMQ (reference sequence). V lost 5 bases and J 5 bases, leaving 16 bases between the germline ends.

This rearrangement joins TRBV25-1 to TRBJ1-4; D remains ambiguous. V lost 5 bases and J 8 bases, leaving 12 bases between the germline ends. Looked up from germline, CDR1 is MGHDK and CDR2 is SYGVNS. CDR3 length: 13 residues. The CDR3 reads CASSSSAVEKLFF. In nucleotides, the CDR3 is TGTGCCAGCAGTTCATCAGCGGTCGAAAAACTGTTTTTT.

This clone was recorded once. The V and J genes are TRBV4-1 and TRBJ1-2, with 7 nucleotides matching TRBD1. The trim removed 2 bases at V and 4 bases at J, leaving 7 bases unmatched. Germline V gene lookup returns CDR1 MGHRA and CDR2 YSYEKL. This CDR3 comprises 15 residues. In DNA form, the CDR3 reads TGCGCCAGCAGCCAAACACCACAGGGGCTCTATGGCTACACCTTC. Translated: CASSQTPQGLYGYTF.

This chain uses TRBV12-5 with TRBJ1-5; D uncertain. This CDR3 has 17 residues. V was cut by 0 bases and J by 1 base, with 13 bases left in between. Germline V gives CDR1 LGHNT, CDR2 FRNRAP. This CDR3 reads CASGLVTWEGSNQPQHF. CDR3 nucleotide sequence: TGTGCTAGTGGTTTGGTGACGTGGGAGGGAAGCAATCAGCCCCAGCATTTT.

V is TRBV2 and J is TRBJ2-1; D is possibly TRBD2 (5 bases). Trimming removed 2 bases from V and 8 bases from J, with 13 bases in between. The CDR3 totals 14 residues. Germline V gives CDR1 SNHLY, CDR2 FYNNEI. The chain's CDR3 is CASSEPRAWDEQFF. Written as DNA, the CDR3 is TGTGCCAGCAGTGAACCGAGGGCCTGGGATGAGCAGTTCTTC.

The chain employs TRBV4-1 and TRBJ2-1, with 15 bases lining up with TRBD2. The ends lost 0 bases at V and 7 bases at J; junction bases unmatched: 7. Germline V gene sequence: CDR1 MGHRA, CDR2 YSYEKL. CDR3 length equals 18 residues. CDR3 DNA: TGCGCCAGCAGCCAAGAACGGACTAGCGGGGGGGCCAGTAATGAGCAGTTCTTC. Protein product: CASSQERTSGGASNEQFF.

About this clone: Other DNA sequences in this sample translate to the same CDR3. V and J are TRBV9 and TRBJ1-1, with TRBD1 matching over 10 bases. The trim removed 0 bases at V and 5 bases at J, leaving 1 base unmatched. Germline CDR1 SGDLS, CDR2 YYNGEE. This CDR3 spans 14 amino acids. This CDR3 reads CASSVGTGGTEAFF. The CDR3 bases are TGTGCCAGCAGCGTAGGGACAGGGGGTACTGAAGCTTTCTTT.

This chain links TRBV19 with TRBJ1-1; unclear D gene. The CDR3 is made up of 15 amino acids. Germline lookup yields CDR1 LNHDA and CDR2 SQIVND (reference sequence). With 5 bases removed from V and 6 bases from J, the gap between germline ends came to 19 bases. Written as DNA, the CDR3 is TGTGCCAGTAGTCCCGGCGGATTCCTATTCCCTGAAGCTTTCTTT. It translates to CASSPGGFLFPEAFF.

V gene TRBV28 combines with J gene TRBJ2-5, with 7 positions matching TRBD1. V lost 2 bases and J lost 1; bases outside the gene matches: 1. CDR1 and CDR2 (germline): MDHEN, SYDVKM. The CDR3 has 14 residues. CDR3 sequence reads: CASSLGDSQETQYF. The CDR3 DNA sequence: TGTGCCAGCAGTTTAGGGGACAGCCAAGAGACCCAGTACTTC.

This clone appeared a single time. This chain joins TRBV19 and TRBJ2-2; a weak D match, TRBD1 (6 bases). The CDR3 sequence is 16 residues long. Trimming took off 6 bases at V and 1 base at J, with 15 bases between the two ends. In germline, CDR1 is LNHDA, CDR2 SQIVND (reference sequence). DNA for the CDR3: TGTGCCAGTAGGGAAAGATTGGGACAGAACACCGGGGAGCTGTTTTTT. This encodes CASRERLGQNTGELFF.